What follows are 19 T cell receptor beta chains derived from one specimen sequenced in a study of OX40 agonist ivuxolimab in advanced cancers. Assay used: immunoSEQ multiplex PCR; TCRdb lists only in-frame clones, some missing. The table includes over 15,000 clones, roughly 80% detected once. The sample consisted of CD4+ or CD8+ T cells sorted from blood, taken in a trial of the OX40 agonist ivuxolimab. Every receptor here comes from an adult with an advanced solid tumor such as melanoma, head and neck, liver or kidney cancer.

V and J are TRBV4-2 and TRBJ1-2, with D perhaps matching TRBD1 (5 bases). The CDR3 is 13 residues long. Trimming left V 0 bases short and J 7 bases short, with 9 bases between. CDR1 LGHNA and CDR2 YNFKEQ come from the germline V gene. The CDR3 sequence is CASSQDWQGGYTF. Written as DNA, the CDR3 is TGTGCCAGCAGCCAAGATTGGCAGGGTGGCTACACCTTC.

By share, this clone counts as large. The chain carries TRBV5-8 and TRBJ2-7; the D gene is possibly TRBD1 (6 bases). V lost 9 bases and J lost 4, with 17 bases in between. Germline V gene lookup returns CDR1 SGHTS and CDR2 YDEGEE. This CDR3 contains 13 residues. The CDR3 sequence: CATEDRLSYEQYF. The CDR3 nucleotides read TGTGCCACCGAAGACAGGCTTTCATACGAGCAGTACTTC.

V usage is TRBV20-1 and J usage is TRBJ2-5; D gene uncertain. The CDR3 runs to 11 residues. Trimming pared 0 bases from V and 5 bases from J, leaving 4 bases between. Per the germline V gene, CDR1 is DFQATT and CDR2 is SNEGSKA (reference sequence). The CDR3 region is CSARDQETQYF. In DNA form, the CDR3 reads TGCAGTGCTAGAGATCAGGAGACCCAGTACTTC.

In nucleotides, the CDR3 is TGTGCCAGTAGTGTCGGCCAGGGCGTGTCCTACGAGCAGTACTTC. Its translation is CASSVGQGVSYEQYF. This chain uses TRBV19 with TRBJ2-7, with D possibly matching TRBD1 (5 bases). Germline V gene sequence: CDR1 LNHDA, CDR2 SQIVND (reference sequence). CDR3 length: 15 residues. Trimming removed 5 bases from V and 1 base from J, with 15 bases in between.

V is TRBV5-1 and J is TRBJ2-7; 11 bases line up with TRBD2. Trimming cost V 4 bases and J 7 bases; bases outside gene matches: 7. The CDR3 is made up of 14 amino acids. From germline, CDR1 is SGHRS and CDR2 YFSETQ. The CDR3 DNA reads as TGCGCCAGCAGCCTTGTAGCGGGGGGGCGTGAGCAGTACTTC. As protein: CASSLVAGGREQYF.

CDR3 amino acids: CASNRGTYNEQFF. CDR3 in DNA: TGTGCCAGTAACAGAGGAACCTACAATGAGCAGTTCTTC. This sequence joins TRBV19 and TRBJ2-1; the D is unclear. V was trimmed by 7 bases and J by 2 bases, leaving 9 bases between them. Looked up from germline, CDR1 is LNHDA and CDR2 is SQIVND (reference sequence). The CDR3 runs to 13 residues.

This clone is medium-sized by share. V usage is TRBV28 and J usage is TRBJ1-1, with a weak D call TRBD1 (5 bases). V was shortened by 4 bases and J by 1 base, with 13 bases between the two germline ends. The CDR3 extends over 15 amino acids. Germline values: CDR1 MDHEN, CDR2 SYDVKM. CDR3 region: CASSSTWDGNTEAFF. CDR3 bases: TGTGCCAGCAGTTCCACCTGGGACGGGAACACTGAAGCTTTCTTT.

This clone appeared once. The chain combines TRBV6-1 with TRBJ2-2; D is possibly TRBD1 or TRBD2 (5 bases each). This CDR3 contains 15 residues. Germline V gene data show CDR1 as MNHNS and CDR2 as SASEGT. With 8 bases removed from V and 1 base from J, the gap between germline ends came to 14 bases. CDR3 in amino acids: CASDTAGRNTGELFF. The CDR3 DNA follows: TGTGCCAGCGACACGGCAGGGAGGAACACCGGGGAGCTGTTTTTT.

This clone is a singleton in its sample. The V call is TRBV11-2, the J call TRBJ1-1; D is unresolved. Germline V gene sequence: CDR1 SGHAT, CDR2 FQNNGV. The CDR3 loop spans 11 amino acids. Trimming cost V 0 bases and J 7 bases, with 3 bases left between them. The CDR3 spells CASSLEGEAFF. Here the CDR3 DNA reads TGTGCCAGCAGCTTAGAAGGTGAAGCTTTCTTT.

The chain joins TRBV5-1 to TRBJ2-5, with D tentatively TRBD1 or TRBD2 (5 bases each). The CDR3 runs 12 residues. CDR1 is SGHRS and CDR2 is YFSETQ in the germline V gene. Deletions cut 6 bases from V and 3 bases from J, with 9 bases between. CDR3 amino acids: CASTGDEETQYF. The CDR3 coding sequence is TGCGCCAGCACCGGGGACGAAGAGACCCAGTACTTC.

This clone has just a few counts. The chain is built from TRBV7-6 and TRBJ2-5; 7 nucleotides line up with TRBD2. The CDR3 runs to 15 residues. The germline CDR1 and CDR2 sequences are SGHVS and FNYEAQ. V shed 0 bases, J shed 5 bases, and the junction held 6 bases outside the gene matches. CDR3 sequence (DNA): TGTGCCAGCAGCTTAGCGGAGGGAGGGTACGAGACCCAGTACTTC. Its translation: CASSLAEGGYETQYF.

This chain uses TRBV4-1 with TRBJ2-1; no clear D gene. The CDR3 contains 11 residues. V was cut by 7 bases and J by 4 bases, with 5 bases left in between. Germline CDR1 and CDR2: MGHRA and YSYEKL. CDR3 loop: CASTGYNEQFF. In nucleotides, the CDR3 is TGCGCCAGCACAGGTTACAATGAGCAGTTCTTC.

A single count supports this clone. The chain employs TRBV9 and TRBJ1-5; TRBD1 is a possible D gene (6 bases). V lost 0 bases and J 0 bases, leaving 19 bases between the germline ends. This CDR3 has 19 residues. Germline CDR1 is SGDLS and CDR2 is YYNGEE. For the CDR3, the DNA is TGTGCCAGCAGCGTAGTCCCCGGACAGCCCATGTATAGCAATCAGCCCCAGCATTTT. It specifies CASSVVPGQPMYSNQPQHF. Based on the CDR3 plus reference TRBV9 and TRBJ1-5, the full variable domain is DSGVTQTPKHLITATGQRVTLRCSPRSGDLSVYWYQQSLDQGLQFLIQYYNGEERAKGNILERFSAQQFPDLHSELNLSSLELGDSALYFCASSVVPGQPMYSNQPQHFGDGTRLSIL.

The V and J genes are TRBV7-9 and TRBJ1-2; tentatively, D is TRBD1 (5 bases). V lost 6 bases and J 10 bases, leaving 15 bases between the germline ends. Germline V gene data show CDR1 as SEHNR and CDR2 as FQNEAQ (reference sequence). The CDR3 is made up of 12 amino acids. The CDR3 here is CASSYPGAPYTF. The CDR3 coding sequence is TGTGCCAGCAGTTACCCCGGGGCTCCCTACACCTTC. Using reference TRBV7-9 and TRBJ1-2 for the parts outside the CDR3, the full variable domain is DTGVSQNPRHKITKRGQNVTFRCDPISEHNRLYWYRQTLGQGPEFLTYFQNEAQLEKSRLLSDRFSAERPKGSFSTLEIQRTEQGDSAMYLCASSYPGAPYTFGSGTRLTVV.

This sequence joins TRBV2 and TRBJ1-2; D gene ambiguous. The germline V gene encodes CDR1 SNHLY and CDR2 FYNNEI. There are 12 residues in the CDR3. Deletions cut 8 bases from V and 12 bases from J, with 19 bases between. CDR3 bases: TGTGCCAGCTTCACCCCCATAACTATCAACACCTTC. Protein product: CASFTPITINTF.

The chain joins TRBV14 to TRBJ2-1, with D tentatively TRBD1 (6 bases). V was trimmed by 0 bases and J by 0 bases, leaving 15 bases between them. The CDR3 covers 18 residues. Germline lookup yields CDR1 SGHDN and CDR2 FVKESK. The CDR3 spells CASSQEFGGQNSYNEQFF. The DNA for the CDR3 is TGTGCCAGCAGCCAAGAGTTTGGGGGCCAAAACTCCTACAATGAGCAGTTCTTC.

The gene calls are TRBV21-1 and TRBJ2-7; TRBD1 reflects the table's D call only, with no check against the DNA. TRBV21-1 is classified as a pseudogene. This CDR3 comprises 16 residues. The CDR3 sequence: CASSKWGRRGPYEQYF. The DNA for the CDR3 is TGTGCCAGCAGCAAATGGGGGCGCAGGGGACCCTACGAGCAGTACTTC.

The CDR3 nucleotides read TGTGCCAGCAGTTTGGTGGTAGCGGGAGGGCCCTGGGAGCAGTACTTC. This translates into CASSLVVAGGPWEQYF. This sequence joins TRBV27 and TRBJ2-7; 11 bases align to TRBD2. There are 16 residues in the CDR3. CDR1 MNHEY and CDR2 SMNVEV come from the germline V gene (reference sequence). Trimming cost V 3 bases and J 7 bases; bases outside gene matches: 11.

The chain joins TRBV9 to TRBJ1-2; possibly TRBD1 for D (5 bases). Trimming cost V 3 bases and J 2 bases, with 14 bases left between them. CDR1 is SGDLS, CDR2 YYNGEE, per germline. The CDR3 loop spans 15 amino acids. This chain's CDR3 is CASSDDPAGNYGYTF. The CDR3 bases are TGTGCCAGCAGCGACGATCCCGCAGGGAACTATGGCTACACCTTC.